This T cell receptor beta chain was captured in a study of blood T cell repertoires in COVID-19. On the study more broadly: The origin of the acute and convalescent COVID-19 samples was the United States, Italy and Spain. Nucleic acid was either cDNA or gDNA, and it came from T cells, B-cell-depleted T cells, or PBMCs.

This clone has more than one count but fewer than ten. Germline-derived CDR1 and CDR2 are SGHRS and YFSETQ. Trimming pared 2 bases from V and 0 bases from J, leaving 9 bases between. This CDR3 spans 15 amino acids. Libraries were prepared by immunoSEQ multiplex PCR; TCRdb keeps only in-frame clonotypes and omits some of them. The sample shows fewer than 250,000 clones, approximately 87% of them seen only once. The V call is TRBV5-1, the J call TRBJ1-3; a weak D match, TRBD1 (6 bases). This receptor was identified in a woman in her sixties or seventies with acute or convalescent COVID-19. Sequenced input: peripheral blood. In nucleotides, the CDR3 is TGCGCCAGCAGCTTCCAACAGGGCTCTGGAAACACCATATATTTT. The encoded protein is CASSFQQGSGNTIYF.